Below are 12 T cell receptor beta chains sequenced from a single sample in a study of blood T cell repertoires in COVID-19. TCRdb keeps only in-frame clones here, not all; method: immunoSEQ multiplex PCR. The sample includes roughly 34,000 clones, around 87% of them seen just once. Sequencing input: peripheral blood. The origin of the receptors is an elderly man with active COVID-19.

Here the CDR3 reads CASSPLGLGETQYF. CDR3 nucleotide sequence: TGTGCCAGCAGCCCTTTGGGACTAGGAGAGACCCAGTACTTC. V is TRBV7-2 and J is TRBJ2-5; 8 bases map to TRBD2. After removal of 5 bases from V and 4 bases from J, the junction contained 6 bases not matched to a gene. CDR1 and CDR2 (germline): SGHTA, FQGNSA. CDR3 length: 14 residues.

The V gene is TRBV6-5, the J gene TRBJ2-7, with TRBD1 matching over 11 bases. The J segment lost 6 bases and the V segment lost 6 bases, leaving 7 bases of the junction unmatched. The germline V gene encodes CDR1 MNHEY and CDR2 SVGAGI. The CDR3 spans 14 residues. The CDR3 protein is CASRRDRGFGEQYF. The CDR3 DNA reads TGTGCCAGCAGACGGGACAGGGGGTTCGGCGAGCAGTACTTC.

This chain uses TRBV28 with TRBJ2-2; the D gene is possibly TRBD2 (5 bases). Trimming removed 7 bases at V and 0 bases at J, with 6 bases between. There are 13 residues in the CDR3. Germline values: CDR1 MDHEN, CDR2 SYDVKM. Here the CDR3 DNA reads TGTGCCAGCAAACTAGCGAACACCGGGGAGCTGTTTTTT. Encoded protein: CASKLANTGELFF.

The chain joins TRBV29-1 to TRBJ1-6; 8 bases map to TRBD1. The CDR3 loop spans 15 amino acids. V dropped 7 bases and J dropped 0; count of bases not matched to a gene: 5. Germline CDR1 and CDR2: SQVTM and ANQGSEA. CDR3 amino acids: CSARQGSSYNSPLHF. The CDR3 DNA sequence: TGCAGCGCACGACAGGGGAGCTCCTATAATTCACCCCTCCACTTT.

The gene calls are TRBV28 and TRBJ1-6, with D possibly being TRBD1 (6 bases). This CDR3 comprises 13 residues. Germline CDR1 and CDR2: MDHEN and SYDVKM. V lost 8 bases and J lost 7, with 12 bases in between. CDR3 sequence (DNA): TGTGCCAGCTTCGGACAGTTAAATTCACCCCTCCACTTT. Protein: CASFGQLNSPLHF.

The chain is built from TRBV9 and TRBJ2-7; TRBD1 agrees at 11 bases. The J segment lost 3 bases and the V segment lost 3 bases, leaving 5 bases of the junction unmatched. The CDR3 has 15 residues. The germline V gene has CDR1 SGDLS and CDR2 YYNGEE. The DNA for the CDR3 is TGTGCCAGCAGCGCGACCGGGACAGGGGGCTACGAGCAGTACTTC. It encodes CASSATGTGGYEQYF.

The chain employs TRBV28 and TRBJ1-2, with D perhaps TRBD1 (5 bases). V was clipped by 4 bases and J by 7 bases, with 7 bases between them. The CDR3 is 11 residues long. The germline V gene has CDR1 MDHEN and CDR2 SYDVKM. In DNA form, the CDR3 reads TGTGCCAGCAGTTCTGACAGTGGCTACACCTTC. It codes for CASSSDSGYTF.

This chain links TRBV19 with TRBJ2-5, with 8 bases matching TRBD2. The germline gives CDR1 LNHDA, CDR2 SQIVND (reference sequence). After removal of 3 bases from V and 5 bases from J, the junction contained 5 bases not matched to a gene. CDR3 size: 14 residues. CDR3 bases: TGTGCCAGTAGTATCGGCGGGAGGAGGGAGACCCAGTACTTC. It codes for CASSIGGRRETQYF.

The chain's CDR3 is CAWRLAGGPGTQYF. The CDR3 bases are TGTGCCTGGAGGCTAGCGGGAGGGCCAGGGACCCAGTACTTC. This chain links TRBV30 with TRBJ2-5, with 12 positions matching TRBD2. With V trimmed by 3 bases and J by 7 bases, 6 bases remained unmatched. The CDR3 runs 14 residues. Germline V gives CDR1 GTSNPN, CDR2 SVGIG (reference sequence).

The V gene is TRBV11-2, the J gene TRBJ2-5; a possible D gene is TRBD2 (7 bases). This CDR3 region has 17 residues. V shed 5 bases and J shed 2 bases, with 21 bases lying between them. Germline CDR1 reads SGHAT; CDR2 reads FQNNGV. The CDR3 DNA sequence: TGTGCCAGCAGCCTTAGGGGGGGTTGGGTCCGTCAAGAGACCCAGTACTTC. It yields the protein CASSLRGGWVRQETQYF.

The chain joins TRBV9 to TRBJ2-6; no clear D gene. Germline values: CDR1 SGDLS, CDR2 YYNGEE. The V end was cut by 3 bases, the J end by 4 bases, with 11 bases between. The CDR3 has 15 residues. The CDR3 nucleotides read TGTGCCAGCAGCGGCCTCGGTTCCGGGGCCAACGTCCTGACTTTC. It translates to CASSGLGSGANVLTF.

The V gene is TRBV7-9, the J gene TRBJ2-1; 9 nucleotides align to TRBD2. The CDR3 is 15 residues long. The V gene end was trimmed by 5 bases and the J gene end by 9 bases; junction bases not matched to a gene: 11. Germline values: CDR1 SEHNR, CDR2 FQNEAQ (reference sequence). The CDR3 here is CASSHSSGSGSEQFF. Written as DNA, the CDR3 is TGTGCCAGCAGCCACTCTTCCGGTAGCGGGAGTGAGCAGTTCTTC.